What follows are 26 T cell receptor beta chains derived from one specimen sequenced in a study of cytomegalovirus exposure and HLA in healthy donors. PCR was performed using 60 Vbeta and 13 Jbeta primers. Measured with immunoSEQ multiplex PCR; TCRdb has only the in-frame clones, and not every one. The data show 100,000 or so clones, 77% seen once. The sequenced material came from PBMCs. The source is a woman in her thirties or forties in good health and CMV-seropositive.

The chain carries TRBV11-1 and TRBJ1-2, with 9 nucleotides matching TRBD1. V trimming: 5 bases; J trimming: 5 bases; junction bases outside the gene matches: 3. The germline V gene encodes CDR1 SGHAT and CDR2 FQDESV (reference sequence). This CDR3 is built from 13 residues. CDR3 sequence (DNA): TGTGCCAGCAGCCGGACAGGGGCGTATGGCTACACCTTC. Amino acids: CASSRTGAYGYTF.

The chain couples TRBV18 to TRBJ2-5; TRBD2 matches 10 bases. V was pared by 2 bases and J by 2 bases, with 8 bases of the junction left unmatched. This CDR3 spans 17 amino acids. Germline V gene sequence: CDR1 KGHSH, CDR2 LQKENI. CDR3 DNA sequence: TGTGCCAGCTCACCATTGGCTAGCGGGGGATTACAAGAGACCCAGTACTTC. The encoded protein is CASSPLASGGLQETQYF. The variable domain in full, completed from reference TRBV18 and TRBJ2-5, reads NAGVMQNPRHLVRRRGQEARLRCSPMKGHSHVYWYRQLPEEGLKFMVYLQKENIIDESGMPKERFSAEFPKEGPSILRIQQVVRGDSAAYFCASSPLASGGLQETQYFGPGTRLLVL.

The rearrangement links TRBV28 to TRBJ2-7; 10 nucleotides align to TRBD1. CDR1 is MDHEN, CDR2 SYDVKM, per germline. This CDR3 contains 16 residues. Unmatched junction bases numbered 6, after V lost 4 bases and J lost 0 bases. The CDR3 loop reads CASSSLGQGSSYEQYF. DNA of the CDR3: TGTGCCAGCAGTTCCCTGGGACAGGGGAGCTCCTACGAGCAGTACTTC.

The genes are TRBV5-4 and TRBJ2-3, with 9 bases identical to TRBD2. This CDR3 comprises 16 residues. Losses at the gene ends were 4 bases for V and 3 bases for J; bases not matched to a gene: 9. Germline V lookup: CDR1 SGHNT, CDR2 YYREEE (reference sequence). The CDR3 protein is CASSLKTSGGTDTQYF. CDR3 coding DNA: TGTGCCAGCAGCCTGAAGACTAGCGGAGGGACAGATACGCAGTATTTT.

V and J are TRBV20-1 and TRBJ1-1; D is possibly TRBD1 (5 bases). The ends were cut back, 0 bases at V and 9 bases at J, with 8 bases in the middle. The CDR3 runs 11 residues. CDR1 is DFQATT, CDR2 SNEGSKA, per germline (reference sequence). CDR3 coding DNA: TGCAGTGCTAGAGACAGGGCCCAAGCTTTCTTT. Translation: CSARDRAQAFF.

This clone was observed a handful of times. The chain combines TRBV27 with TRBJ2-2; TRBD1 matches at 9 bases. Losses at the gene ends were 8 bases for V and 4 bases for J; bases not matched to a gene: 8. Per the germline V gene, CDR1 is MNHEY and CDR2 is SMNVEV (reference sequence). The CDR3 covers 15 residues. The CDR3 DNA reads TGTGCCAGCTCCACAGGGGGCTGGGGCACCGGGGAGCTGTTTTTT. Translated, it gives CASSTGGWGTGELFF.

In DNA form, the CDR3 reads TGTGCCAGCAGCCCACAGACAGGGGGAGGCTACGAGCAGTACTTC. This sequence encodes CASSPQTGGGYEQYF. The chain has TRBV7-2 and TRBJ2-7, with 9 positions matching TRBD1. The CDR3 loop spans 15 amino acids. J gave up 3 bases and V 5 bases, and 8 bases lay outside the gene matches. Germline V lookup: CDR1 SGHTA, CDR2 FQGNSA. The variable domain in full, with the rest retrieved from reference TRBV7-2 and TRBJ2-7, is GAGVSQSPSNKVTEKGKDVELRCDPISGHTALYWYRQSLGQGLEFLIYFQGNSAPDKSGLPSDRFSAERTGGSVSTLTIQRTQQEDSAVYLCASSPQTGGGYEQYFGPGTRLTVT.

V and J are TRBV10-3 and TRBJ1-6; D is unclear. This CDR3 is 13 amino acids long. The V gene lost 9 bases and the J gene lost 7 bases, with 13 bases spanning the gap. Germline V lookup: CDR1 ENHRY, CDR2 SYGVKD. CDR3 DNA sequence: TGTGCCATAGGCCGGGGTGAAAATTCACCCCTCCACTTT. Protein product: CAIGRGENSPLHF.

This chain uses TRBV27 with TRBJ1-5; TRBD1 aligns across 8 bases. V gave up 6 bases and J gave up 1 base; unmatched junction bases: 5. The CDR3 extends over 15 amino acids. Germline V CDR1 and CDR2: MNHEY, SMNVEV (reference sequence). The CDR3 region has the DNA TGTGCCAGCAGCAAAAGACAGGGGAGCAATCAGCCCCAGCATTTT. This gives the protein CASSKRQGSNQPQHF.

This rearrangement joins TRBV10-1 to TRBJ1-6; 9 bases are shared with TRBD1. The CDR3 is 16 amino acids. The junction had 9 bases not matched to a gene; V was cut back by 3 bases and J by 9 bases. Looked up from germline, CDR1 is WNHNN and CDR2 is SYGVQD (reference sequence). The CDR3 coding sequence is TGCGCCAGCAGTGATCGAGGGACAGGGAGGGCTTCACCCCTCCACTTT. It specifies CASSDRGTGRASPLHF.

The V and J genes are TRBV18 and TRBJ1-2; no clear D gene. V lost 4 bases and J lost 0, with 6 bases in between. Germline-derived CDR1 and CDR2 are KGHSH and LQKENI. This CDR3 is built from 13 residues. The CDR3: CASSREANYGYTF. CDR3 DNA: TGTGCCAGCTCACGAGAGGCTAACTATGGCTACACCTTC.

This rearrangement joins TRBV19 to TRBJ1-2; possible D gene TRBD1, 5 bases. The CDR3 has 14 amino acids. V was cut by 5 bases and J by 2 bases, with 12 bases left in between. Germline V gives CDR1 LNHDA, CDR2 SQIVND (reference sequence). The CDR3 DNA is TGTGCCAGTAGTGGGGGGAGGGCGAACTATGGCTACACCTTC. Encoded protein: CASSGGRANYGYTF. Full variable domain (missing parts from reference TRBV19 and TRBJ1-2): DGGITQSPKYLFRKEGQNVTLSCEQNLNHDAMYWYRQDPGQGLRLIYYSQIVNDFQKGDIAEGYSVSREKKESFPLTVTSAQKNPTAFYLCASSGGRANYGYTFGSGTRLTVV.

The J gene is TRBJ1-1, the V gene TRBV5-1; D is possibly TRBD1 (6 bases). V lost 6 bases to trimming and J lost 0 bases, with 18 bases between them. Germline CDR1 reads SGHRS; CDR2 reads YFSETQ. The CDR3 covers 16 residues. The CDR3 loop is CASTRALRGMNTEAFF. The DNA of the CDR3 is TGCGCCAGCACCCGAGCTCTCAGGGGCATGAACACTGAAGCTTTCTTT.

In this sample, this clone turned up a few times. The V and J genes are TRBV5-4 and TRBJ1-1; D is perhaps TRBD1 (6 bases). The ends were cut back, 0 bases at V and 0 bases at J, with 15 bases in the middle. CDR1 and CDR2 (germline): SGHNT, YYREEE (reference sequence). This CDR3 spans 17 amino acids. The CDR3 DNA reads TGTGCCAGCAGCTTGGAAGGTTGGGGGGGCTTGAACACTGAAGCTTTCTTT. Protein: CASSLEGWGGLNTEAFF. Together with reference TRBV5-4 and TRBJ1-1, the CDR3 gives the full variable domain: ETGVTQSPTHLIKTRGQQVTLRCSSQSGHNTVSWYQQALGQGPQFIFQYYREEENGRGNFPPRFSGLQFPNYSSELNVNALELDDSALYLCASSLEGWGGLNTEAFFGQGTRLTVV.

CDR3 sequence (DNA): TGCGCCAGCAGCTTGGGTGCGGGGGGATTACAAGAGACCCAGTACTTC. Its translation is CASSLGAGGLQETQYF. The rearrangement links TRBV5-1 to TRBJ2-5, with 8 bases lining up with TRBD2. The ends lost 0 bases at V and 2 bases at J; junction bases unmatched: 6. This CDR3 is built from 16 residues. The germline V gene has CDR1 SGHRS and CDR2 YFSETQ.

The chain couples TRBV28 to TRBJ1-6; TRBD1 is a possible D gene (5 bases). The CDR3 runs to 15 residues. CDR1 MDHEN and CDR2 SYDVKM come from the germline V gene. V gave up 6 bases and J gave up 7 bases, with 16 bases separating them. CDR3 sequence (DNA): TGTGCCAGCAGCCAGGCGGGGGAAGGGAATTCACCCCTCCACTTT. Protein product: CASSQAGEGNSPLHF.

The chain employs TRBV4-2 and TRBJ1-1; D remains unclear. Trimming left V 4 bases short and J 1 base short, with 13 bases between. This CDR3 spans 15 amino acids. The V gene's germline CDR1 is LGHNA and CDR2 YNFKEQ. The CDR3 region is CASSPEVQTNTEAFF. The CDR3 DNA is TGTGCCAGCAGCCCCGAGGTCCAGACGAACACTGAAGCTTTCTTT.

The rearrangement uses TRBV5-1 and TRBJ1-1; 10 positions agree with TRBD1. The CDR3 spans 14 residues. Germline V gene sequence: CDR1 SGHRS, CDR2 YFSETQ. V shed 3 bases, J shed 6 bases, and the junction held 5 bases outside the gene matches. This CDR3 reads CASSSGQGRAEAFF. The CDR3 DNA follows: TGCGCCAGCAGCTCGGGACAGGGGCGTGCTGAAGCTTTCTTT.

This rearrangement joins TRBV5-6 to TRBJ2-1; 10 bases agree with TRBD2. Trimming took 3 bases from V and 4 from J; bases not matched to a gene: 7. Germline V lookup: CDR1 SGHDT, CDR2 YYEEEE. There are 16 residues in the CDR3. This chain's CDR3 is CASSWSGGAGYNEQFF. The CDR3 DNA is TGTGCCAGCAGCTGGAGCGGGGGGGCAGGTTACAATGAGCAGTTCTTC.

The V call is TRBV5-4, the J call TRBJ1-1; possibly TRBD1 for D (5 bases). This CDR3 has 14 amino acids. The germline V and J ends were trimmed by 4 bases and 4 bases, with 14 bases remaining between them. The germline CDR1 and CDR2 sequences are SGHNT and YYREEE (reference sequence). CDR3 bases: TGTGCCAGCAGCGCAAAGGACATGCTCACTGAAGCTTTCTTT. Amino acids: CASSAKDMLTEAFF. Combining the CDR3 with reference TRBV5-4 and TRBJ1-1 gives the whole variable domain ETGVTQSPTHLIKTRGQQVTLRCSSQSGHNTVSWYQQALGQGPQFIFQYYREEENGRGNFPPRFSGLQFPNYSSELNVNALELDDSALYLCASSAKDMLTEAFFGQGTRLTVV.

The chain is built from TRBV28 and TRBJ2-3; D possibly corresponds to TRBD2 (6 bases). Germline values: CDR1 MDHEN, CDR2 SYDVKM. V was trimmed by 3 bases and J by 11 bases, leaving 9 bases between them. The CDR3 loop spans 11 amino acids. The CDR3 region has the DNA TGTGCCAGCAGTTTGGGCGGGGTGCAGTATTTT. It is translated as CASSLGGVQYF.

This clone was detected once. This sequence joins TRBV18 and TRBJ2-7; weak D call: TRBD2 (6 bases). Looked up from germline, CDR1 is KGHSH and CDR2 is LQKENI. The ends were cut back, 4 bases at V and 0 bases at J, with 22 bases in the middle. The CDR3 runs 18 residues. The DNA for the CDR3 is TGTGCCAGCTCACAAGGGCTGGAGGGCAGGGAACCCTCCTACGAGCAGTACTTC. It translates to CASSQGLEGREPSYEQYF.

J is TRBJ2-5 and V is TRBV19; 8 bases map to TRBD1. The J call is uncertain, as TRBJ2-7 better fits the DNA end. This CDR3 has 13 amino acids. Germline V CDR1 and CDR2: LNHDA, SQIVND (reference sequence). In DNA, the CDR3 is TGTGCCAGTAGTGCGAGCAGGGGGCTCGAGCAGTACTTC. Translated: CASSASRGLEQYF.

This clone was recorded only once. The CDR3 DNA is TGTGCCAGCAGCATAAGGACTCCTGATGAGCAGTTCTTC. This encodes CASSIRTPDEQFF. J is TRBJ2-1 and V is TRBV7-2; tentative D call: TRBD2 (5 bases). The ends were cut back, 5 bases at V and 8 bases at J, with 13 bases in the middle. This CDR3 region has 13 residues. CDR1 and CDR2 from the germline V gene are SGHTA and FQGNSA.

The rearrangement links TRBV27 to TRBJ2-2; a weak D match, TRBD2 (6 bases). CDR1 and CDR2 from the germline V gene are MNHEY and SMNVEV (reference sequence). V shed 7 bases and J shed 6 bases, with 15 bases lying between them. This CDR3 contains 14 residues. This CDR3 is CASTSTGGSGELFF. CDR3 in DNA: TGTGCCAGCACCTCCACAGGAGGGTCCGGGGAGCTGTTTTTT.

The chain has TRBV5-4 and TRBJ2-1; unclear D gene. This CDR3 comprises 14 residues. Germline V gene data show CDR1 as SGHNT and CDR2 as YYREEE (reference sequence). Trimming pared 4 bases from V and 8 bases from J, leaving 16 bases between. The CDR3 region is CASSRGLSLDEQFF. DNA of the CDR3: TGTGCCAGCAGCCGCGGCCTCTCATTGGATGAGCAGTTCTTC. Full variable domain (missing parts from reference TRBV5-4 and TRBJ2-1): ETGVTQSPTHLIKTRGQQVTLRCSSQSGHNTVSWYQQALGQGPQFIFQYYREEENGRGNFPPRFSGLQFPNYSSELNVNALELDDSALYLCASSRGLSLDEQFFGPGTRLTVL.